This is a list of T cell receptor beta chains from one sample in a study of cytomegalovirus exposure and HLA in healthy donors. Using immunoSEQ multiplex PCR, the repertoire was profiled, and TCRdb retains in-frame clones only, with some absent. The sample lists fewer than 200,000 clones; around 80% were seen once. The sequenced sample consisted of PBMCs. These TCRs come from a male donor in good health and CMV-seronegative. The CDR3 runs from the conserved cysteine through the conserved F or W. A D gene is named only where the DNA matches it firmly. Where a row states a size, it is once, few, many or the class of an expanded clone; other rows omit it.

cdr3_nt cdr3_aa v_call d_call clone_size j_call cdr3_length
TGTGCCAGCAGTTCGAGAGCGGGGGGGTACAATGAGCAGTTCTTC CASSSRAGGYNEQFF TRBV27 TRBD2 once TRBJ2-1 15
TGTTCCAGCAGCTTACTACCCGGACAGGGGACCTACGAGCAGTACTTC CSSSLLPGQGTYEQYF TRBV7-9 TRBD1 few TRBJ2-7 16
TGTGCCAGCAGCCTAGACAGGGCAGGGAGGTCTGAAGCTTTCTTT CASSLDRAGRSEAFF TRBV11-2 TRBD1 - TRBJ1-1 15
TGTGCCAGCAGCACCTTTTCGGCTGGGGCCAACGTCCTGACTTTC CASSTFSAGANVLTF TRBV5-5 - - TRBJ2-6 15
TGTGCCAGCGGGGCGGGCAGGGGTCTGTCTGGAAACACCATATATTTT CASGAGRGLSGNTIYF TRBV6-6 - - TRBJ1-3 16
TGTGCCAGCAGTGAACAGACAGGGTTTGGCAATGAGCAGTTCTTC CASSEQTGFGNEQFF TRBV25-1 TRBD1 few TRBJ2-1 15
TGTGCCAGCAGCTCCGGACAGGGGGCGATTGGCTACACCTTC CASSSGQGAIGYTF TRBV5-4 TRBD1 - TRBJ1-2 14
TGTGCCAGCAGCCCAGGGCTGCGGACCCAGTACTTC CASSPGLRTQYF TRBV5-6 - - TRBJ2-5 12
TGTGCCAGCAGTTGGGACACTTATAATTCACCCCTCCACTTT CASSWDTYNSPLHF TRBV5-6 - - TRBJ1-6 14
TGTGCCAGCAGCGTAGGCCCCCTGACAGCTATGAACACTGAAGCTTTCTTT CASSVGPLTAMNTEAFF TRBV9 - - TRBJ1-1 17
TGTGCCAGCAGCCAAAAAGCGGGGCCCTCCTACGAGCAGTACTTC CASSQKAGPSYEQYF TRBV6-5 TRBD2 - TRBJ2-7 15
TGTGCCAGCAGCCAAACAGGTTTTGAAGCTTTCTTT CASSQTGFEAFF TRBV5-6 - - TRBJ1-1 12
TGTGCCAGCAGTGCTAGCTACGAGCAGTACTTC CASSASYEQYF TRBV6-5 - - TRBJ2-7 11
TGTGCCAGTGAAGGGGGCAGAGGTTGGACTGAAGCTTTCTTT CASEGGRGWTEAFF TRBV10-3 TRBD1 once TRBJ1-1 14
TGTGCCAGCAGTTTTGGGACAGGGGGTCAGCCCCAGCATTTT CASSFGTGGQPQHF TRBV6-5 TRBD1 - TRBJ1-5 14
TGTGCCAGCAGCTTACTGGCCATCTCTGGGGCCAACGTCCTGACTTTC CASSLLAISGANVLTF TRBV11-2 - - TRBJ2-6 16
TGCGCCAGCAGCTCACCGACAGGGGAGGTATTTGGGGACGAAGCTTTCTTT CASSSPTGEVFGDEAFF TRBV5-1 TRBD1 - TRBJ1-1 17
TGCGCCAGCGTAGGAGAACCAGGGGTTTTAAGCGAGCAGTACTTC CASVGEPGVLSEQYF TRBV5-1 - few TRBJ2-7 15
TGTGCCAGCAGCCTGGGACAGGGGTTAAGTCAGCCCCAGCATTTT CASSLGQGLSQPQHF TRBV7-9 TRBD1 - TRBJ1-5 15
TGCGCCAGCAGCCAAGAATCAGGGGGCGAAAAACTGTTTTTT CASSQESGGEKLFF TRBV4-1 TRBD1 - TRBJ1-4 14
TGTGCCAGCAGCTTGGCCCCGCTAGCGGGGGGGCGTGAGCAGTACTTC CASSLAPLAGGREQYF TRBV5-4 TRBD2 - TRBJ2-5 16
TGTGCCAGCAGCGCAACGACAGGGAAGAGTTCACCCCTCCACTTT CASSATTGKSSPLHF TRBV9 TRBD1 once TRBJ1-6 15
TGTGCCAGCGCCACCGGGGGGTCCCGTGAGACCCAGTACTTC CASATGGSRETQYF TRBV7-9 TRBD2 - TRBJ2-5 14
TGTGCCAGCAGTGACGGGCTCGACGGTAACTATGGCTACACCTTC CASSDGLDGNYGYTF TRBV6-4 - - TRBJ1-2 15
TGTGCCTTATCAGGAGGGAGGGAAACTGAAGCTTTCTTT CALSGGRETEAFF TRBV10-3 - - TRBJ1-1 13
TGTGCCAGCAGCTCAGGACAGACGGCGCGCACCATATATTTT CASSSGQTARTIYF TRBV11-2 - - TRBJ1-3 14
TGCGCCAGCAGCCAGGAACCGGGACAGGGTGCCTACGAGCAGTACTTC CASSQEPGQGAYEQYF TRBV4-3 TRBD1 few TRBJ2-7 16
TGTGCCAGTAGTCTGCGACAAAGCGAAAAACTGTTTTTT CASSLRQSEKLFF TRBV19 - - TRBJ1-4 13
TGTGCCAGCAGCTTGGGCGGGACGGTCGTTCAGCCCCAGCATTTT CASSLGGTVVQPQHF TRBV7-2 - - TRBJ1-5 15
TGTGCCAGCAGCTCAAGCCATTCTATGCCTGACTATGGCTACACCTTC CASSSSHSMPDYGYTF TRBV14 - once TRBJ1-2 16
TGTGCCTGGAGAATGGGGGGGACCCAGTACTTC CAWRMGGTQYF TRBV30 - few TRBJ2-5 11
TGTGCCAGCACCCCTATCCGGGGCGGAGGGGCTTTCTTT CASTPIRGGGAFF TRBV27 - few TRBJ1-1 13
TGTGCCAGTAGTATAGGTCCCCGACAGGGAGTAGGCAATCAGCCCCAGCATTTT CASSIGPRQGVGNQPQHF TRBV19 TRBD1 - TRBJ1-5 18
TGTGCCTGGAGTGTACTAGGACTAGCGACCGAGCAGTACTTC CAWSVLGLATEQYF TRBV30 TRBD2 - TRBJ2-7 14
TGCGCCAGCAGTCGGGGAGGGAGGCGCTATGGCTACACCTTC CASSRGGRRYGYTF TRBV4-1 - few TRBJ1-2 14
TGTGCCAGCAGCCTCAGAGCGGGGGAAGATACGCAGTATTTT CASSLRAGEDTQYF TRBV5-4 TRBD2 - TRBJ2-3 14
TGTGCCAGCAGTGAATTATCTACCGGGGAGCTGTTTTTT CASSELSTGELFF TRBV6-1 - few TRBJ2-2 13
TGTGCCAGCAGGGGGGACAGGGGATATTCACCCCTCCACTTT CASRGDRGYSPLHF TRBV6-1 TRBD1 once TRBJ1-6 14
TGTGCCAGCGAGAGGGGGTCTGGAAACACCATATATTTT CASERGSGNTIYF TRBV11-2 - - TRBJ1-3 13
TGTGCCAGCAGCCAATTACCCGGGACAGACCTCTATGGCTACACCTTC CASSQLPGTDLYGYTF TRBV7-9 TRBD1 once TRBJ1-2 16
TGTGCCAGCAGCGAGCCCCTCTTGGGGGGGAGCACAGATACGCAGTATTTT CASSEPLLGGSTDTQYF TRBV9 TRBD2 - TRBJ2-3 17
TGTGCCAGCAGCGATCGAGAAGGGACAGGGACCTCTCTTCAGAATTCACCCCTCCACTTT CASSDREGTGTSLQNSPLHF TRBV9 TRBD1 few TRBJ1-6 20
TGTGCCAGCAGTGCGTACAGGGGGGAGGATGGCTACACCTTC CASSAYRGEDGYTF TRBV6-1 TRBD1 - TRBJ1-2 14
TGCGCCAGCAGCTTTGGGCCGGGCAATCAGCCCCAGCATTTT CASSFGPGNQPQHF TRBV5-1 - - TRBJ1-5 14
TGTGCCAGTAGTGCTCGGGACTCCTACGAGCAGTACTTC CASSARDSYEQYF TRBV19 - - TRBJ2-7 13
TGTGCCAGCAGTTACACCCCAGGGTCCCCTGAAGCTTTCTTT CASSYTPGSPEAFF TRBV6-6 - - TRBJ1-1 14
TGTGCCAGCAGCTACACTCCGGGCGGGGCCTACGAGCAGTACTTC CASSYTPGGAYEQYF TRBV11-2 - - TRBJ2-7 15
TGTGCCAGCAGCCAGACGGGACAGTATACCGGGGAGCTGTTTTTT CASSQTGQYTGELFF TRBV7-6 TRBD1 - TRBJ2-2 15
TGTGCCATCAGTGAGACCGGGACAGTTGTAAATGAGCAGTTCTTC CAISETGTVVNEQFF TRBV10-3 TRBD1 once TRBJ2-1 15
TGCAGCGTTGAAGGGCACAGGGCTCTCGGCAGCCCTCCCAGATATGGCTACACCTTC CSVEGHRALGSPPRYGYTF TRBV29-1 - - TRBJ1-2 19
TGTGCCAGCTCACCAGGGACAGGGGGCCAAGGGACCCAGTACTTC CASSPGTGGQGTQYF TRBV18 TRBD1 - TRBJ2-5 15
TGTGCCAGCAGTTACTCCCGGGACACTGAAGCTTTCTTT CASSYSRDTEAFF TRBV6-5 - - TRBJ1-1 13
TGCAGCGTGGCGACAGGGAGAGGCTATGGCTACACCTTC CSVATGRGYGYTF TRBV29-1 TRBD1 - TRBJ1-2 13